The clone carrying this T cell receptor (beta chain) occurred many times. This entry belongs to a study of blood T cell repertoires in COVID-19. Study overall: Whether acute or convalescent, the COVID-19 samples came from the United States, Italy and Spain.

CDR3 length: 14 amino acids. The assay was immunoSEQ multiplex PCR, and TCRdb's table has in-frame clones only and misses some. The sample records around 300,000 clones, around 90% being singletons. The source is a woman aged 25 to 39 with COVID-19, enrolled during active disease. Input material: peripheral blood. The chain links TRBV12-1 to TRBJ1-4; TRBD1 is the table's D call and was not checked against the DNA. TRBV12-1 constitutes a pseudogene. CDR3 amino acids: CASSLTGGGEKLFF. Here the CDR3 DNA reads TGTGCCAGCAGCTTGACAGGGGGCGGTGAAAAACTGTTTTTT.